Listed below are T cell receptor beta chains from one sample, sequenced in a study of STAT5B mutations in CD4+ large granular lymphocyte leukemia. TCRdb's copy holds only in-frame clones and misses some; the assay was immunoSEQ multiplex PCR. This table holds 15,000 to 20,000 clones, around 85% found once. Sequencing was carried out using CD4+ T cells from blood buffy coats. These receptors originate from a human donor in good health. Both conserved end residues are trimmed from each CDR3. Fields, in order: V gene, J gene, clone size, CDR3 protein. Only some rows state a clone size, as once, few, many or a class for expanded clones.

V: TRBV7-6; J: TRBJ2-7; size: NA; CDR3: ASSPRTGSYEQY
V: TRBV6-1; J: TRBJ2-5; size: NA; CDR3: ASSDGPNQQGWETQY
V: TRBV6-4; J: TRBJ2-3; size: NA; CDR3: ASSEGFRTDTQY
V: TRBV5-6; J: TRBJ1-3; size: NA; CDR3: ASSLPGSGNTIY
V: TRBV2; J: TRBJ1-1; size: NA; CDR3: ASARQRNTEAF
V: TRBV2; J: TRBJ1-5; size: few; CDR3: ATGGDGNQPQH
V: TRBV27; J: TRBJ2-7; size: NA; CDR3: ASSRDRNSYEQY
V: TRBV5-4; J: TRBJ2-7; size: NA; CDR3: ASSGTSGSPYEQY
V: TRBV29-1; J: TRBJ2-1; size: NA; CDR3: SVERGRAGGNNEQF
V: TRBV2; J: TRBJ1-2; size: NA; CDR3: ASLGSAEGYT
V: TRBV18; J: TRBJ2-1; size: NA; CDR3: ASSPPPLADNEQF
V: TRBV7-9; J: TRBJ1-1; size: NA; CDR3: ASSYGQLDEAF